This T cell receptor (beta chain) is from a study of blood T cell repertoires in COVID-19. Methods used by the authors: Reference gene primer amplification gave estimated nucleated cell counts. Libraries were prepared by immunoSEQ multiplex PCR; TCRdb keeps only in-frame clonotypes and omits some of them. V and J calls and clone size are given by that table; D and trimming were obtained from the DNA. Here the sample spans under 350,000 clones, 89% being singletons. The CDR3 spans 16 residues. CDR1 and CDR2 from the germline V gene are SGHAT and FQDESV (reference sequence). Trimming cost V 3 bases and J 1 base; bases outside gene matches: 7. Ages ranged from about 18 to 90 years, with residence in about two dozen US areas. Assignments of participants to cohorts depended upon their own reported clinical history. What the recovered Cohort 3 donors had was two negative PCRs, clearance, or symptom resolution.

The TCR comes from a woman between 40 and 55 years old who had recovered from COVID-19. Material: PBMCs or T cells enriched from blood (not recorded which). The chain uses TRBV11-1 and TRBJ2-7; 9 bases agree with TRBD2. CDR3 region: CASSLLAGASSYEQYF. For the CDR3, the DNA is TGTGCCAGCAGCTTGTTAGCGGGGGCCTCTTCCTACGAGCAGTACTTC.